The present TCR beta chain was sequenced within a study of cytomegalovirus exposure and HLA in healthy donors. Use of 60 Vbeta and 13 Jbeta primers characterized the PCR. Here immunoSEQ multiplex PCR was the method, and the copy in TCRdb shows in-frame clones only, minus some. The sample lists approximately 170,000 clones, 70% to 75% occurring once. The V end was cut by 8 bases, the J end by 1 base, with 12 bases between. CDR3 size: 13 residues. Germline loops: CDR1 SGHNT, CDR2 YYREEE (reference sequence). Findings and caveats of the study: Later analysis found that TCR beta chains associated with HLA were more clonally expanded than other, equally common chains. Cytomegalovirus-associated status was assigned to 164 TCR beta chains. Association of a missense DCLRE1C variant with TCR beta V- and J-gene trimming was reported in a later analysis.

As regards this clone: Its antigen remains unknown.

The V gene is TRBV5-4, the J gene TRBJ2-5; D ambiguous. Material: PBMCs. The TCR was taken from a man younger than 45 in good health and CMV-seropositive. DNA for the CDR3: TGTGCCAGTAGGAGCTACGGCCAAGAGACCCAGTACTTC. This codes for CASRSYGQETQYF.